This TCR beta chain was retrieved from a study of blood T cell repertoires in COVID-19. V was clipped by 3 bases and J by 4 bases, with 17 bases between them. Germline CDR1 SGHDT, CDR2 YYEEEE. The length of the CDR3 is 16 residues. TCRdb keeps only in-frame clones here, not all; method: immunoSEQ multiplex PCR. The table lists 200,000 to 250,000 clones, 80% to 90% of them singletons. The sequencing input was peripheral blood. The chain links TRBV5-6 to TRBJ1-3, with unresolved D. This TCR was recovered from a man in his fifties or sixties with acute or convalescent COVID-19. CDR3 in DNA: TGTGCCAGCAGCTCCCTTTTTAGGCTAGGAGGAAACACCATATATTTT. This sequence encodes CASSSLFRLGGNTIYF.